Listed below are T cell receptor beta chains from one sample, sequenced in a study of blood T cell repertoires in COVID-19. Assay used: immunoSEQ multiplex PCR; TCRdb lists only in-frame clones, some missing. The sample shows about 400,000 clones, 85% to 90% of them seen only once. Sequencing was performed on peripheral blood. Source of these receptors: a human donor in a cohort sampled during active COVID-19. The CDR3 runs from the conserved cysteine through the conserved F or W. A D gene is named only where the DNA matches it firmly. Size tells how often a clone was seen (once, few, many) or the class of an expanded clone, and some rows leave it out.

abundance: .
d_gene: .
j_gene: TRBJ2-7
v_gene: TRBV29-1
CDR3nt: TGCAGCGTAAGACAGGACTCCTACGAGCAGTACTTC
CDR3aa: CSVRQDSYEQYF

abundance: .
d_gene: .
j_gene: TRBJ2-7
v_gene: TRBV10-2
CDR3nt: TGCGCCAGCAGTGAAGGGGGCGAGCAGTACTTC
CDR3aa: CASSEGGEQYF

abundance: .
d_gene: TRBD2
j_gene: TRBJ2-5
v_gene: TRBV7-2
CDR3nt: TGTGCCAGCAGCCCGGTAGCGGGACCACAAGAGACCCAGTACTTC
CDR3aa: CASSPVAGPQETQYF

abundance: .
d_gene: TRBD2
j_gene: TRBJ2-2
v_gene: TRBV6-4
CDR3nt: TGTGCCAGCAGTGGGACTAGCACCGGGGAGCTGTTTTTT
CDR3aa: CASSGTSTGELFF

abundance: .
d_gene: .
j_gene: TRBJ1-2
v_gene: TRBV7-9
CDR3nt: TGTGCCAGCAGCCCCAGACAGGTTGCGGGCTACACCTTC
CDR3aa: CASSPRQVAGYTF

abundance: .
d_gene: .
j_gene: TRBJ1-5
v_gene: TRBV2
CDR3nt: TGTGCCAGCAGTGAAGCGGCCTGGACAGTCGGCAATCAGCCCCAGCATTTT
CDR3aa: CASSEAAWTVGNQPQHF

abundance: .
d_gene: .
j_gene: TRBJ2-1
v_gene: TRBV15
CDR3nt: TGTGCCACCAGCACCCTGTTAGAGGGTCAGGATGAGCAGTTCTTC
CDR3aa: CATSTLLEGQDEQFF

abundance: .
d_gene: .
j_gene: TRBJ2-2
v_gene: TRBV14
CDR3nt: TGTGCCAGCAGCCAAGTGAGAACCGGGGAGCTGTTTTTT
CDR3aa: CASSQVRTGELFF

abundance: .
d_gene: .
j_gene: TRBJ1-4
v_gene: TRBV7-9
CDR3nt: TGTGCCAGCAGCTTAAGGGGTGGGGGGATGTCGAATGAAAAACTGTTTTTT
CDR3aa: CASSLRGGGMSNEKLFF

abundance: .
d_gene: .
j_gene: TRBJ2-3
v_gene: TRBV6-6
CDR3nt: TGTGCCAGCAGTTACCACACAGGGCGGGATACGCAGTATTTT
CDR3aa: CASSYHTGRDTQYF

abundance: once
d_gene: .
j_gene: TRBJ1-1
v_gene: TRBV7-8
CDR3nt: TGTGCCAGCAGCTTACCTGGGGGGTGGTCTGAAGCTTTCTTT
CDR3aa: CASSLPGGWSEAFF

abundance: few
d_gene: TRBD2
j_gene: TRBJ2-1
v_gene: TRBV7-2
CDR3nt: TGTGCCAGCAGCCTAGATTCTAGCGGGACGTACAATGAGCAGTTCTTC
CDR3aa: CASSLDSSGTYNEQFF

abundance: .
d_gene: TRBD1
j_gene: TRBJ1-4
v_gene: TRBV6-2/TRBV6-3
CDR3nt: TGTGCCAGCAGTCCGGACAGGAGCCCTAATGAAAAACTGTTTTTT
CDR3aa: CASSPDRSPNEKLFF

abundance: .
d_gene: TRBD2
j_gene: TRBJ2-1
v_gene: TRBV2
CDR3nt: TGTGCCAGCAGTGAAGCGCGCCTAGCGGGGGGGCCTACGAATGAGCAGTTCTTC
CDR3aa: CASSEARLAGGPTNEQFF

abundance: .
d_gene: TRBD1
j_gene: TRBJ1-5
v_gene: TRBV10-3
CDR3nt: TGTGCCACCGGGACAGATTATAGCAATCAGCCCCAGCATTTT
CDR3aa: CATGTDYSNQPQHF

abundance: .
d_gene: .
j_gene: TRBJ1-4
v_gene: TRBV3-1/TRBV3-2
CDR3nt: TGTGCCAGCAGCCAAGATTTGGCGGGAGGAGGAGAAAAACTGTTTTTT
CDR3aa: CASSQDLAGGGEKLFF

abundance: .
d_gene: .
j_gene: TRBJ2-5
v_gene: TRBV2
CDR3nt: TGTGCCAGCAGTGCCCAGGCTCGAGAGACCCAGTACTTC
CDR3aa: CASSAQARETQYF

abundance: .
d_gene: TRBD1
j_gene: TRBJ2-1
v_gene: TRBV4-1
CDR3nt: TGCGCCAGCAGCCCCACCAGGGGGGACAGGGGGAGAAATGAGCAGTTCTTC
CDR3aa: CASSPTRGDRGRNEQFF

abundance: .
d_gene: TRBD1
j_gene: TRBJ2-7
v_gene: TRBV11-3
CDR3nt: TGTGCCAGCAGCCCCGGACAGGGCAGCTACGAGCAGTACTTC
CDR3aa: CASSPGQGSYEQYF

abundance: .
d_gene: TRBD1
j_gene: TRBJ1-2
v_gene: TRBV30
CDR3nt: TGTGCCGGCTTGGACAGGGCAGGCTATGGCTACACCTTC
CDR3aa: CAGLDRAGYGYTF

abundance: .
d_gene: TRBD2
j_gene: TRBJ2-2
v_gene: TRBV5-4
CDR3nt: TGTGCCAGCAGAAAAATGGAACTAGCGGGAGTGGGCGGGGAGCTGTTTTTT
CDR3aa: CASRKMELAGVGGELFF

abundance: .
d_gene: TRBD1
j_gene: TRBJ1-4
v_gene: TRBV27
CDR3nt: TGTGCCAGCAGTTTAAAACCGGGACAGGGGACTAATGAAAAACTGTTTTTT
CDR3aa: CASSLKPGQGTNEKLFF

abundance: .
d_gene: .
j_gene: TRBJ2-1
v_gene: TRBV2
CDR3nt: TGTGCCAGCAGTGTGGCAGGGGGGAATGAGCAGTTCTTC
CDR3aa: CASSVAGGNEQFF

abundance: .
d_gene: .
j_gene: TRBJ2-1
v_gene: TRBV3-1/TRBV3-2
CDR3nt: TGTGCCAGCAGCCCACGGAGCACCTACAATGAGCAGTTCTTC
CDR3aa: CASSPRSTYNEQFF

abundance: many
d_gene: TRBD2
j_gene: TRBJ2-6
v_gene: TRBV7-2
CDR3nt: TGTGCCAGCAGCCCAGCGGGGAATGGGGCCAACGTCCTGACTTTC
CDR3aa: CASSPAGNGANVLTF

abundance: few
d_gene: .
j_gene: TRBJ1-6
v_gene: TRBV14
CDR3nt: TGTGCCAGCAGCCACTTTTGGCCCTATAATTCACCCCTCCACTTT
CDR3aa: CASSHFWPYNSPLHF

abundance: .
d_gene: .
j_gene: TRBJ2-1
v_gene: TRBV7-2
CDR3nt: TGTGCCAGCAGCCCACCGGAGGATGGGTTAGGGCAGTTCTTC
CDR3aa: CASSPPEDGLGQFF

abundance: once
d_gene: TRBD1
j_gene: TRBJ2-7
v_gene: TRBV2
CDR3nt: TGTGCCAGCGGAACCGGGACAGGGATTTACGAGCAGTACTTC
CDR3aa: CASGTGTGIYEQYF

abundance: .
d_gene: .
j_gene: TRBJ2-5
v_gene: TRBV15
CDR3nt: TGTGCCACCAGCCCCAGGGGCCGGGAGACCCAGTACTTC
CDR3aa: CATSPRGRETQYF

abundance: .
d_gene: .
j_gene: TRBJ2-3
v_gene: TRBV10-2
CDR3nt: TGCGCCAGCAGTGAGTTGGGCGAGCCCACAGATACGCAGTATTTT
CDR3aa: CASSELGEPTDTQYF

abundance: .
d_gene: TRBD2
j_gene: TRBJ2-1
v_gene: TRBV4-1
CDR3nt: TGCGCCAGCAGCCAAGGGCGGGGGGTCAACAATGAGCAGTTCTTC
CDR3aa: CASSQGRGVNNEQFF

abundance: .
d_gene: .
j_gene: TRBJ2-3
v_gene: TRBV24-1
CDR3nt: TGTGCCACCAGTGACATTAGCACAGATACGCAGTATTTT
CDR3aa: CATSDISTDTQYF

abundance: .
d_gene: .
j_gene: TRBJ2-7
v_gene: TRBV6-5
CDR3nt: TGTGCCAGCAGTTACAAGGGGGACTCCTACGAGCAGTACTTC
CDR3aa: CASSYKGDSYEQYF

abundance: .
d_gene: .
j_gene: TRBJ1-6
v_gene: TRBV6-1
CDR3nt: TGTGCCAGCAGTGAACGTGAAGGGGGATCCTATAATTCACCCCTCCACTTT
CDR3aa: CASSEREGGSYNSPLHF

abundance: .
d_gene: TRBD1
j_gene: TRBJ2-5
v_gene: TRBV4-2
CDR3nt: TGTGCCAGCAGCATCCGGGACAGGGCTGGGGAGACCCAGTACTTC
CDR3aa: CASSIRDRAGETQYF

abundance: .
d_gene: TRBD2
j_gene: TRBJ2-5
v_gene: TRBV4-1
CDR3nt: TGCGCCAGCAGCCAAGATCCCCCAGCGGGAGAAGAAGAGACCCAGTACTTC
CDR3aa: CASSQDPPAGEEETQYF

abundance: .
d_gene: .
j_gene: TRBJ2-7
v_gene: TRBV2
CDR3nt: TGTGCCAGCAGCGAAGGGGGGGAAACTGGTTACGAGCAGTACTTC
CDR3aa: CASSEGGETGYEQYF

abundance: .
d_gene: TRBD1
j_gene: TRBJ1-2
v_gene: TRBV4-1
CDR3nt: TGCGCCAGCAGCCAAGAGGAGACAGGGAACACCTGCCCTAACTATGGCTACACCTTC
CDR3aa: CASSQEETGNTCPNYGYTF

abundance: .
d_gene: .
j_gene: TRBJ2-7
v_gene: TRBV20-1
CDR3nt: TGCAGTGCCCCGATGGAGGGCGAGCAGTACTTC
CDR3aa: CSAPMEGEQYF

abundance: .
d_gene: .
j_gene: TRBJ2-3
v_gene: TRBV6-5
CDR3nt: TGTGCCAGCAGCACAGGGTGGGCAACAGATACGCAGTATTTT
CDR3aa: CASSTGWATDTQYF

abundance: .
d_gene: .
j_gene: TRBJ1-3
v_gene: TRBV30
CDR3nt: TGTGCCTGGACCTCGGGAAACACCATATATTTT
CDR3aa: CAWTSGNTIYF

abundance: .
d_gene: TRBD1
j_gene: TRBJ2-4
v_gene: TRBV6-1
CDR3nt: TGTGCCAGCAGTGACAGGGGGCTTGCCAAAAACATTCAGTACTTC
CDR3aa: CASSDRGLAKNIQYF

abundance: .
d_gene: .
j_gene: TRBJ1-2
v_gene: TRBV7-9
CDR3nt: TGTGCCAGCAGCTTGTTGGGGCTCAAAAGCTATGGCTACACCTTC
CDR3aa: CASSLLGLKSYGYTF

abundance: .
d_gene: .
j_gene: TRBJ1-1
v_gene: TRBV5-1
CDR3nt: TGCGCCAGCAGCAAGACAGGGAACACTGAAGCTTTCTTT
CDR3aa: CASSKTGNTEAFF

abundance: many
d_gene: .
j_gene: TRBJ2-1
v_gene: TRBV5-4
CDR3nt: TGTGCCAGCAGCTTGGTGGACAACCCTCGTAATGAGCAGTTCTTC
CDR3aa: CASSLVDNPRNEQFF

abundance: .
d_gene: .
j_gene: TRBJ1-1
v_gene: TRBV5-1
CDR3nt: TGCGCCAGCAGCTCCAGGGCTGGGACTCAGGCTTTCTTT
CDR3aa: CASSSRAGTQAFF

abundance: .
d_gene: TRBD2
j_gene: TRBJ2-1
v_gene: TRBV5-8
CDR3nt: TGTGCCAGCACCCCTACGGGGGGGTACAATGAGCAGTTCTTC
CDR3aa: CASTPTGGYNEQFF

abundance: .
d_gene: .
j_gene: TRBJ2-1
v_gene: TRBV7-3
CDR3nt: TGTGCCAGCAGCCGTTGGCCCTTTCATCCGTGGAATGAGCAGTTCTTC
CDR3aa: CASSRWPFHPWNEQFF